This T cell receptor beta chain was sequenced for a study of human T cells and chemical hapten exposure. This clonotype was recorded many times. The time point denotes: pre-sensitization, week 0. The treatment here: therapeutic diphenylcyclopropenone sensitization with weekly scalp DPC. TCRdb re-called the RACE reads with MiXCR, one entry per CDR3 protein. The sample yields 270,000 or so distinct CDR3 sequences, approximately 8% seen once. Trimming pared 6 bases from V and 6 bases from J, leaving 14 bases between. The CDR3 has 13 residues. From germline, CDR1 is MGHRA and CDR2 YSYEKL. This rearrangement joins TRBV4-1 to TRBJ1-2, with TRBD1 as a possible D gene (6 bases). Sequenced here: whole blood, sampled in connection with sensitization to the hapten diphenylcyclopropenone (DPC). This receptor was obtained from a man aged 18 to 35 with alopecia areata. Some clones in this sample may be carry-over from other donors' samples. The CDR3 loop is CASRLDRRHGYTF. CDR3 coding DNA: TGCGCCAGCAGACTTGACAGGAGGCATGGCTACACCTTC.